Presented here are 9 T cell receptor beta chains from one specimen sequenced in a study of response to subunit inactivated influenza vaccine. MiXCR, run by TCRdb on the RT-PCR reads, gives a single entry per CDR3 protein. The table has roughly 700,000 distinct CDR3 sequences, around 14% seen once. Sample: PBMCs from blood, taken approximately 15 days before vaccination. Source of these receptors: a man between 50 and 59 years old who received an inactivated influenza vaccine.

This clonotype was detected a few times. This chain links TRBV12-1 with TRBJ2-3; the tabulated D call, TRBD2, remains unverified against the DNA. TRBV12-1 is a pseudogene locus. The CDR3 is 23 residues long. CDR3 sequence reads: CASSFSGRGETSGPREGTDTQYF. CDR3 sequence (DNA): TGTGCCAGCAGCTTTTCCGGCAGGGGTGAGACTAGCGGTCCCCGGGAAGGCACAGATACGCAGTATTTT.

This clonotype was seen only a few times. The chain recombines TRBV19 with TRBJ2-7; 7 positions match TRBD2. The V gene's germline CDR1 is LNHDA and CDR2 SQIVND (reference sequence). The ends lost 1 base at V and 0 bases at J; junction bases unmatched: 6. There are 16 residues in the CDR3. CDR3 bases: TGTGCCAGTAGTATAGGCGGCGGGAGCCTCTCCTACGAGCAGTACTTC. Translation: CASSIGGGSLSYEQYF.

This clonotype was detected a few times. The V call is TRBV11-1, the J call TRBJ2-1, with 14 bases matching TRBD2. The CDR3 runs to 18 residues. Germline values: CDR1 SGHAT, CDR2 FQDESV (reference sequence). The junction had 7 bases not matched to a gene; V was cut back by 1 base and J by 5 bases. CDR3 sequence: CASSLVPTSGRADNEQFF. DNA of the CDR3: TGTGCCAGCAGCTTAGTCCCGACTAGCGGGAGGGCTGACAATGAGCAGTTCTTC. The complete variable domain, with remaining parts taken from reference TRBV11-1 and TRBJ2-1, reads EAEVAQSPRYKITEKSQAVAFWCDPISGHATLYWYRQILGQGPELLVQFQDESVVDDSQLPKDRFSAERLKGVDSTLKIQPAELGDSAMYLCASSLVPTSGRADNEQFFGPGTRLTVL.

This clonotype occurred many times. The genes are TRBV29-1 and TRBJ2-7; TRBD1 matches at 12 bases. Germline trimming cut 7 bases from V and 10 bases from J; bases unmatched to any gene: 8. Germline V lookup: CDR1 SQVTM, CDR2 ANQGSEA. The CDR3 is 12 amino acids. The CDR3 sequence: CSAFRDRGLQYF. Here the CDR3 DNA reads TGCAGCGCCTTCCGGGACAGGGGGCTTCAGTACTTC.

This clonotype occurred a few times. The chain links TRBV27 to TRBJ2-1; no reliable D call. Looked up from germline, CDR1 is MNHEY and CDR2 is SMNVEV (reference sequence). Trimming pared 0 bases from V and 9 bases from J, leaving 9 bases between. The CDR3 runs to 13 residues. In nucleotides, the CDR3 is TGTGCCAGCAGTTTATCTCCAGACCGTGAGCAGTTCTTC. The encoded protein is CASSLSPDREQFF.

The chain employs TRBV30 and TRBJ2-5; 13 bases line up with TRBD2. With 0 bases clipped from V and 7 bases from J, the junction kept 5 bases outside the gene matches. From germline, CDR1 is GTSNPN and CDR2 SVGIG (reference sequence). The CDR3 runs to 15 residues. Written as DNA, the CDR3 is TGTGCCTGGAGTGTAGGGGGGACTAGCGGGGCGACCCAGTACTTC. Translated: CAWSVGGTSGATQYF.

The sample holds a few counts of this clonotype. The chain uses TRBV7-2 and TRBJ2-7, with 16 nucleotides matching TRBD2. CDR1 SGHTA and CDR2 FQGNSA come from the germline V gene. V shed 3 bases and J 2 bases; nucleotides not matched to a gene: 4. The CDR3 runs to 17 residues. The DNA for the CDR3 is TGTGCCAGCAGCTTGGGGACTAGCGGGGGGGCGCCCTACGAGCAGTACTTC. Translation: CASSLGTSGGAPYEQYF.

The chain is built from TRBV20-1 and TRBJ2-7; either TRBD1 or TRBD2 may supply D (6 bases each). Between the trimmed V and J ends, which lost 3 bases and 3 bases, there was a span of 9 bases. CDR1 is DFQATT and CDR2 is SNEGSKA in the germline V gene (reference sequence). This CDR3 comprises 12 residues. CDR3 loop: CSAREGVYEQYF. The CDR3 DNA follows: TGCAGTGCTAGGGAGGGGGTCTACGAGCAGTACTTC.

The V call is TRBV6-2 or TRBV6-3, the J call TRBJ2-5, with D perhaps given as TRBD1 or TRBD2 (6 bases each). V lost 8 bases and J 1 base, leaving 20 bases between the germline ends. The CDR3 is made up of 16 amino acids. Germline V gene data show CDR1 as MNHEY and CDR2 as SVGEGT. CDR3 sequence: CASGGTRNRLQETQYF. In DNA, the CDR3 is TGTGCCAGCGGCGGGACACGCAATAGGCTCCAAGAGACCCAGTACTTC.